The rows below give T cell receptor beta chains drawn from one sample of a study of T cell responses to AZD1222 COVID-19 vaccine. Sequencing was performed with immunoSEQ multiplex PCR; in TCRdb, only in-frame clones are kept and a portion is missing. The sample has roughly 100,000 clones, 90% seen once. The sequenced sample was peripheral blood, obtained on day 0 of AZD1222 vaccination. These receptors all come from an adult in good health. CDR3s include the opening cysteine and the closing phenylalanine or tryptophan. D genes are given only for firm matches. For some rows the clone size is stated as once, few or many, or as a class when expanded; others skip it.

clone_size	v_call	j_call	d_call	cdr3_aa	cdr3_nt
-	TRBV6-6	TRBJ1-3	-	CASSYWGEGNTIYF	TGTGCCAGCAGTTACTGGGGGGAAGGAAACACCATATATTTT
-	TRBV5-4	TRBJ1-1	-	CASSFDSGKNTEAFF	TGTGCCAGCAGCTTCGACTCGGGGAAGAACACTGAAGCTTTCTTT
few	TRBV5-8	TRBJ1-4	-	CASSRPGGSEKLFF	TGTGCCAGCAGCCGGCCTGGGGGTAGCGAAAAACTGTTTTTT
-	TRBV4-2	TRBJ1-1	-	CASSQDQRTALNTEAFF	TGTGCCAGCAGCCAAGATCAAAGGACAGCCTTGAACACTGAAGCTTTCTTT
-	TRBV3-1/TRBV3-2	TRBJ2-3	-	CASSPRLEDTQYF	TGTGCCAGCAGCCCACGTCTGGAGGATACGCAGTATTTT
-	TRBV29-1	TRBJ1-3	-	CSVETGNTIYF	TGCAGCGTTGAAACTGGAAACACCATATATTTT
once	TRBV7-8	TRBJ1-1	-	CASKTLRGNTEAFF	TGTGCCAGCAAGACCCTGCGGGGGAACACTGAAGCTTTCTTT
-	TRBV6-5	TRBJ2-6	-	CASSYGTSGANVLTF	TGTGCCAGCAGTTATGGGACCTCTGGGGCCAACGTCCTGACTTTC
-	TRBV29-1	TRBJ2-1	-	CSVQQSGPAEQFF	TGCAGCGTTCAACAATCGGGACCCGCGGAGCAGTTCTTC
-	TRBV11-1	TRBJ2-1	-	CASSRPGGGGYNEQFF	TGTGCCAGCAGCCGCCCCGGAGGGGGCGGGTACAATGAGCAGTTCTTC
few	TRBV5-1	TRBJ2-3	TRBD2	CASSLAGGSQDTQYF	TGCGCCAGCAGCTTAGCGGGGGGCTCACAAGATACGCAGTATTTT
-	TRBV21-1	TRBJ2-2	-	CASVPPGGARNTGELFF	TGTGCCAGTGTCCCCCCAGGGGGCGCTAGGAACACCGGGGAGCTGTTTTTT
-	TRBV10-3	TRBJ1-2	-	CAISESRQYGYTF	TGTGCCATCAGTGAGTCTCGACAGTATGGCTACACCTTC
-	TRBV2	TRBJ2-1	TRBD1	CASSEARDRGFAEQFF	TGTGCCAGCAGTGAAGCGCGGGACAGGGGTTTTGCTGAGCAGTTCTTC
-	TRBV4-1	TRBJ1-2	TRBD1	CASSPHTFRQGDGYTF	TGCGCCAGCAGCCCGCACACGTTCAGACAGGGGGACGGCTACACCTTC
-	TRBV28	TRBJ2-6	-	CASSPRGRGSRANVLTF	TGTGCCAGCAGTCCCCGGGGCAGGGGCTCTAGGGCCAACGTCCTGACTTTC
-	TRBV20-1	TRBJ2-2	TRBD2	CSASPLSGGIRELFF	TGCAGTGCTAGTCCCTTAAGCGGGGGTATTAGGGAGCTGTTTTTT
-	TRBV4-2	TRBJ2-1	TRBD2	CASSHEIAGGDNEQFF	TGTGCCAGCAGCCATGAAATAGCGGGGGGAGACAATGAGCAGTTCTTC
-	TRBV7-2	TRBJ1-1	-	CASSQSPNTEAFF	TGTGCCAGCAGTCAAAGTCCGAACACTGAAGCTTTCTTT
-	TRBV28	TRBJ2-4	-	CASQGFGNIQYF	TGTGCCTCCCAGGGGTTTGGCAACATTCAGTACTTC
-	TRBV25-1	TRBJ1-1	-	CASSVVMNTEAFF	TGTGCCAGCAGTGTAGTAATGAACACTGAAGCTTTCTTT
-	TRBV5-6	TRBJ2-4	-	CASSYRQGGNIQYF	TGTGCCAGCAGCTATCGACAAGGAGGGAACATTCAGTACTTC
-	TRBV27	TRBJ2-5	TRBD2	CASSFLGGAETQYF	TGTGCCAGCAGTTTCCTGGGAGGGGCGGAGACCCAGTACTTC
-	TRBV19	TRBJ1-1	-	CASSTRTGNTEAFF	TGTGCCAGTAGTACCCGAACAGGGAACACTGAAGCTTTCTTT
-	TRBV21-1	TRBJ2-2	-	CASSNLGGGFYSSGELFF	TGTGCCAGCAGCAACCTCGGGGGTGGTTTTTACAGTTCCGGGGAGCTGTTTTTT
-	TRBV28	TRBJ1-1	TRBD1	CASYDRGVDTEAFF	TGTGCCAGTTACGACAGGGGGGTTGACACTGAAGCTTTCTTT
-	TRBV2	TRBJ1-4	-	CASSEGRGNEKLFF	TGTGCCAGCAGTGAAGGGCGGGGGAATGAAAAACTGTTTTTT
-	TRBV2	TRBJ1-2	-	CASTVTRDGLGSTF	TGTGCCAGCACAGTGACAAGGGACGGCTTAGGTAGCACCTTC
-	TRBV19	TRBJ2-7	-	CASSMAGLPYEQYF	TGTGCCAGTAGTATGGCGGGACTGCCCTACGAGCAGTACTTC
-	TRBV10-2	TRBJ1-2	-	CASSDLEGGYTF	TGCGCCAGCAGTGATCTGGAGGGCGGCTACACCTTC
-	TRBV9	TRBJ2-1	-	CASGAARSGKNEQFF	TGTGCCAGCGGCGCAGCAAGGAGCGGTAAGAATGAGCAGTTCTTC
-	TRBV27	TRBJ1-5	-	CASSRVGLSNQPQHF	TGTGCCAGCAGTCGCGTTGGCCTTAGCAATCAGCCCCAGCATTTT
-	TRBV6-5	TRBJ1-5	-	CASSRPNQPQHF	TGTGCCAGCAGCAGGCCCAATCAGCCCCAGCATTTT
-	TRBV28	TRBJ2-7	-	CASSPPGDEYEQYF	TGTGCCAGCAGTCCGCCAGGGGATGAGTACGAGCAGTACTTC
-	TRBV6-1	TRBJ1-2	-	CASSEGHGGSNYGYTF	TGTGCCAGCAGTGAAGGTCATGGTGGAAGTAACTATGGCTACACCTTC
-	TRBV6-5	TRBJ2-7	-	CASSPETDYEQYF	TGTGCCAGCAGTCCAGAGACGGACTACGAGCAGTACTTC
few	TRBV29-1	TRBJ2-7	TRBD1	CSVADRESAQFSYEQYF	TGCAGCGTCGCGGACAGGGAATCGGCTCAATTCTCCTACGAGCAGTACTTC
-	TRBV2	TRBJ2-7	TRBD2	CASSEGLAEHYEQYF	TGTGCCAGCAGTGAAGGACTAGCGGAGCACTACGAGCAGTACTTC
once	TRBV13	TRBJ2-7	TRBD2	CASSGAGTSGGRPYEQYF	TGTGCCAGCAGCGGAGCGGGGACTAGCGGGGGCCGACCCTACGAGCAGTACTTC
-	TRBV4-1	TRBJ1-3	-	CASSPTAARGNTIYF	TGCGCCAGCAGCCCCACGGCAGCGCGCGGAAACACCATATATTTT
-	TRBV25-1	TRBJ2-4	-	CASSEWGDRSAKNIQYF	TGTGCCAGCAGTGAATGGGGGGACAGATCAGCCAAAAACATTCAGTACTTC
once	TRBV7-2	TRBJ2-3	-	CASSLGFATDTQYF	TGTGCCAGCAGCTTAGGCTTCGCCACAGATACGCAGTATTTT
-	TRBV6-1	TRBJ2-2	-	CASSEASTGELFF	TGTGCCAGCAGTGAAGCCTCCACCGGGGAGCTGTTTTTT
-	TRBV10-2	TRBJ1-4	-	CASKGGANEKLFF	TGCGCCAGCAAAGGGGGGGCTAATGAAAAACTGTTTTTT
-	TRBV11-2	TRBJ1-4	TRBD1	CASSLRQGAESEKLFF	TGTGCCAGCAGCCTGAGACAGGGGGCGGAAAGTGAAAAACTGTTTTTT
once	TRBV5-1	TRBJ1-1	TRBD1	CASSLGTGNTEAFF	TGCGCCAGCAGCTTGGGGACAGGTAACACTGAAGCTTTCTTT